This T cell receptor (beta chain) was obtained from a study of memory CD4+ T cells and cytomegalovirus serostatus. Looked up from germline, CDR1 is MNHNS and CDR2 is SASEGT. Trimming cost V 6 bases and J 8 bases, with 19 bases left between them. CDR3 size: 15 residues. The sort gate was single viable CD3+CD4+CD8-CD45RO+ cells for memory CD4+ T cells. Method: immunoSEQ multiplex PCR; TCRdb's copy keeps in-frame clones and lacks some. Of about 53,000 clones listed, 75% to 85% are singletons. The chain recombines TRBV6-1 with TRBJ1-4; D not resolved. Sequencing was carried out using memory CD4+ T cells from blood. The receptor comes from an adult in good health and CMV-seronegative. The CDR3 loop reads CASSSRPPQVEKLFF. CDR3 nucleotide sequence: TGTGCCAGCAGCAGTCGTCCCCCCCAGGTCGAAAAACTGTTTTTT.